One T cell receptor (beta chain) is described in this entry. Its antigen remains unknown. CDR1 and CDR2 (germline): SGHVS, FNYEAQ. This CDR3 is 12 amino acids long. Trimming at V came to 8 bases and at J to 1 base, leaving 1 base not matched to a gene. These data originate in a study of STAT5B mutations in CD4+ large granular lymphocyte leukemia. Regarding the study as a whole: Patient CD4-sorted repertoires stayed more clonal than healthy ones after leukemic-clone removal. Top patient clones used TRBV06 genes more often: 8/27 versus 2/35 in controls. The CD4+ versus CD8+ T-LGLL clonality difference may reflect limited sample size.

Control samples were healthy donors' buffy coats. Some clones are missing from TCRdb's copy, which holds only in-frame ones; the method was immunoSEQ multiplex PCR. This table holds more than 30,000 clones, approximately 88% found once. This sequence was found in a human donor in good health. The chain links TRBV7-6 to TRBJ1-1; TRBD1 matches at 7 bases. The sequencing sample was made of CD4+ T cells from blood buffy coats. CDR3 amino acids: CASGTANTEAFF. CDR3 in DNA: TGTGCCAGCGGGACAGCGAACACTGAAGCTTTCTTT.